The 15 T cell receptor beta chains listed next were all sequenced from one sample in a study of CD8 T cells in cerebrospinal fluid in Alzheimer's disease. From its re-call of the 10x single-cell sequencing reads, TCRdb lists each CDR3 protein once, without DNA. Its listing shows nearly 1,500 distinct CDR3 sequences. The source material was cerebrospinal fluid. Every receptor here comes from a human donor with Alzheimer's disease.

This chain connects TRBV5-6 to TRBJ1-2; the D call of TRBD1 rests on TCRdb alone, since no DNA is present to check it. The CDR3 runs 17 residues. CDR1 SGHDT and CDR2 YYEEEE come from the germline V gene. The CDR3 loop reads CASSPRPPRSINYGYTF.

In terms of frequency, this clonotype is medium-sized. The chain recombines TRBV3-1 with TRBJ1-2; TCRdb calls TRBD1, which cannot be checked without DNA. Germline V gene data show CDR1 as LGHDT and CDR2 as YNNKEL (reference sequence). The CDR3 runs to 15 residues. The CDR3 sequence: CASSQGGRPNYGYTF.

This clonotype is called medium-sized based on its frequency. The CDR3 spells CASSSGTPYEQYF. The rearrangement links TRBV6-1 to TRBJ2-7. The CDR3 sequence is 13 residues long. The germline gives CDR1 MNHNS, CDR2 SASEGT.

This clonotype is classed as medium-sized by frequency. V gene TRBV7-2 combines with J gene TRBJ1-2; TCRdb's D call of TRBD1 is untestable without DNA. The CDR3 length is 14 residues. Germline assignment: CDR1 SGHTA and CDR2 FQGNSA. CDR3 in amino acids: CASSTQRTPYGYTF.

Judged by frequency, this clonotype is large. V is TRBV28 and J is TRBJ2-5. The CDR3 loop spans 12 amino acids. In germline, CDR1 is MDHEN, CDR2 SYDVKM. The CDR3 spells CASSRDQETQYF.

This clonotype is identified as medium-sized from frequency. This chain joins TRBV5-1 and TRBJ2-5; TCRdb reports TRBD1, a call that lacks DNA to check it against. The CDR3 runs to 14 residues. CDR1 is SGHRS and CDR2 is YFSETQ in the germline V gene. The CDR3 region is CASSLTAPQETQYF.

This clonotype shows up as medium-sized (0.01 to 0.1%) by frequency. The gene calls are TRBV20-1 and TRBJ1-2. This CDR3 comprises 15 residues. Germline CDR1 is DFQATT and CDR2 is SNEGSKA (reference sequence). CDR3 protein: CSARVLRDLNYGYTF.

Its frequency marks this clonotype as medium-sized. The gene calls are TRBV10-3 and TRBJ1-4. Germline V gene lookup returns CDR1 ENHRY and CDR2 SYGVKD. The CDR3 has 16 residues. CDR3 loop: CAISDDLGGELKKLFF.

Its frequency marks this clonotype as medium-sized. This CDR3 is CAISAEIIYGYTF. V is TRBV10-3 and J is TRBJ1-2. Germline CDR1 reads ENHRY; CDR2 reads SYGVKD. CDR3 length equals 13 residues.

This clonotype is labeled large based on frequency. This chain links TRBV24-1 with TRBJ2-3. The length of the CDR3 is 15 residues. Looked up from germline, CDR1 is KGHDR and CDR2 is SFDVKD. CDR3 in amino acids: CATSDLIGGTDTQYF.

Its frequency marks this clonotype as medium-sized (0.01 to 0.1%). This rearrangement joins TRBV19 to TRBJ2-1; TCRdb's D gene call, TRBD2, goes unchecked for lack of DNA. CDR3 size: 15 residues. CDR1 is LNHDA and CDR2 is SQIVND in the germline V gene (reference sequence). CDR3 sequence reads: CASKETSFSYNEQFF.

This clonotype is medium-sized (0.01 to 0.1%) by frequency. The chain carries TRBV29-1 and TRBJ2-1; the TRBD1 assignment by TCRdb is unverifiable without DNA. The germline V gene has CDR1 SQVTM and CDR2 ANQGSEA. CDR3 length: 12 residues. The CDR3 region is CSGGQGSNEQFF.

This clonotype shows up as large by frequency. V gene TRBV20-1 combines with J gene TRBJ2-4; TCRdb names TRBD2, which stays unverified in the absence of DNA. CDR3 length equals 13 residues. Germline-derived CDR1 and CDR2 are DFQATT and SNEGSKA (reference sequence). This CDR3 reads CSARDLGAGLGYF.

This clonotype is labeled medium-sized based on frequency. CDR3 amino acids: CSVGSYLNTEAFF. The chain carries TRBV29-1 and TRBJ1-1. The CDR3 extends over 13 amino acids. Germline V lookup: CDR1 SQVTM, CDR2 ANQGSEA.

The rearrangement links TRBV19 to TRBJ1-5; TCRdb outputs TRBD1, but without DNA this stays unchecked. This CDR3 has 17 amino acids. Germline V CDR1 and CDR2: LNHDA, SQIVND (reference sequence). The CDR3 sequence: CASSILRAGQSNQPQHF.